This TCR beta chain appears in the sequencing data of a study of regulatory T cells in long-lasting Graves disease. The CDR3 length is 16 residues. Germline V CDR1 and CDR2: ENHRY, SYGVKD. V gave up 1 base and J gave up 4 bases; unmatched junction bases: 9. Whole-study findings and limits: Patients with persistent disease showed a bias toward TRBV28, TRBJ1-2 and TRBJ2-5. The TCR repertoire of persistent Graves' patients was less diverse than that of newly diagnosed ones.

Through Arm-PCR of CDR3 regions and iRepertoire HTBI primers, TCR beta libraries were built. TCRdb reanalysed the multiplex PCR reads using MiXCR and keeps one entry per CDR3 protein. The table includes about 660,000 distinct CDR3 sequences, approximately 31% detected once. As for time point: persistent/refractory GD, antithyroid drugs over 5 years with positive TRAb. With RNA extracted from PBMCs as input, the TCR library was made. EDTA tubes were used for drawing nine milliliters of peripheral blood. In regard to this clonotype: What it binds is unknown.

The origin of this receptor is a female donor with Graves disease. The chain recombines TRBV10-3 with TRBJ1-2, with 7 bases identical to TRBD1. Sequencing was performed on peripheral blood mononuclear cells (PBMCs), taken when the disease was refractory, from a patient treated with antithyroid drugs. CDR3 protein: CAISEYPGTAFYGYTF. CDR3 DNA sequence: TGTGCCATCAGTGAGTACCCCGGGACAGCGTTCTATGGCTACACCTTC.